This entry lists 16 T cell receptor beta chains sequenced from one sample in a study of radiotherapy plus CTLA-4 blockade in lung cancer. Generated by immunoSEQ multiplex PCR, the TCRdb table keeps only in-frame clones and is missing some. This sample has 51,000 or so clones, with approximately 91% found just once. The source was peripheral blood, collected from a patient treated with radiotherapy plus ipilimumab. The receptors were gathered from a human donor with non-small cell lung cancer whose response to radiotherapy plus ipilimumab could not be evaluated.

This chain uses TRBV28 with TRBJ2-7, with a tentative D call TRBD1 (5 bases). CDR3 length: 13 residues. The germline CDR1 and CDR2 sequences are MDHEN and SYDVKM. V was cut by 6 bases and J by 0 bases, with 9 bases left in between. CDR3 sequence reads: CASRETASYEQYF. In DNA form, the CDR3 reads TGTGCCAGCAGAGAGACAGCCTCCTACGAGCAGTACTTC.

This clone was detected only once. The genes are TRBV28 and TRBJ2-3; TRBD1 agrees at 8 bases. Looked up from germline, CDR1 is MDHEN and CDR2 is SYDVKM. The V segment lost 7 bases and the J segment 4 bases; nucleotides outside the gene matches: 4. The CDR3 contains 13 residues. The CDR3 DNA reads TGTGCCAGCACCGTACAGGGGGCAGATACGCAGTATTTT. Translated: CASTVQGADTQYF.

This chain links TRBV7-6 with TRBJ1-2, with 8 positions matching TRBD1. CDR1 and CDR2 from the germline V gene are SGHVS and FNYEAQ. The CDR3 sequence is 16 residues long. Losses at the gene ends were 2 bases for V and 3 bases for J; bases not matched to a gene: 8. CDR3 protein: CASSLPDREIDYGYTF. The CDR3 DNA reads TGTGCCAGCAGCTTACCGGACAGGGAGATAGACTATGGCTACACCTTC.

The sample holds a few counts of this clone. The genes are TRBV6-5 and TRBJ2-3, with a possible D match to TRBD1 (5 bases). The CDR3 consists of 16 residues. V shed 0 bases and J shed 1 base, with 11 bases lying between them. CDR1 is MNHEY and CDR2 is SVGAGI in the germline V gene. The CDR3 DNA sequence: TGTGCCAGCAGTTACTCTGGGGCAAGGGGCACAGATACGCAGTATTTT. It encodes CASSYSGARGTDTQYF.

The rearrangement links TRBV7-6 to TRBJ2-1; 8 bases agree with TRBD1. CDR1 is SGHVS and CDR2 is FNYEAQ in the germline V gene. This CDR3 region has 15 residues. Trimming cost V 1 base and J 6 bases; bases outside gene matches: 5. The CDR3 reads CASSLESTGGNEQFF. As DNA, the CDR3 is TGTGCCAGCAGCTTAGAGTCTACAGGGGGCAATGAGCAGTTCTTC.

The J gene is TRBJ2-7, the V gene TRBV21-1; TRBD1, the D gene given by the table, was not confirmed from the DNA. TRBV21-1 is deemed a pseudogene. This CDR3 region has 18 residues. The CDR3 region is CASSSLGQDLASSYEQYF. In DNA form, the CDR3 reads TGTGCCAGCAGCAGCTTGGGACAGGACCTAGCCTCCTCCTACGAGCAGTACTTC.

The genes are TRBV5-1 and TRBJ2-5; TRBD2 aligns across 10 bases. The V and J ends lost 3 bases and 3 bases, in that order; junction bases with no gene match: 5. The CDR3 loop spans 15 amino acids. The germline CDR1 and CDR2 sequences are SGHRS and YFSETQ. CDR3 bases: TGCGCCAGCAGCTCCTCCGGGACTAGCGAAGAGACCCAGTACTTC. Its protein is CASSSSGTSEETQYF.

CDR3 protein: CASSELAGGYEQYF. The CDR3 DNA is TGCGCCAGCAGTGAGCTAGCGGGGGGTTACGAGCAGTACTTC. The chain employs TRBV10-1 and TRBJ2-7; TRBD2 agrees at 11 bases. V shed 2 bases and J 4 bases; nucleotides not matched to a gene: 1. Germline CDR1 WNHNN, CDR2 SYGVQD (reference sequence). The CDR3 is 14 residues long.

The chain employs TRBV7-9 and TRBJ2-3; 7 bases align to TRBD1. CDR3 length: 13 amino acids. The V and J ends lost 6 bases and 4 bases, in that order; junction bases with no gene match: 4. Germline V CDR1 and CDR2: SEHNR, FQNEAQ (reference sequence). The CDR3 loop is CASRSQGADTQYF. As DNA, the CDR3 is TGTGCCAGCAGATCTCAGGGGGCAGATACGCAGTATTTT.

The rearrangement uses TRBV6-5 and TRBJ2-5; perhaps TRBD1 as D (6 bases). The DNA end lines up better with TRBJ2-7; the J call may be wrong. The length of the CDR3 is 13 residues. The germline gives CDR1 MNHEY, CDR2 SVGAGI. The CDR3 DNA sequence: TGTGCCAGCCACAAGGGGGTAGGCTACGAGCAGTACTTC. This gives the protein CASHKGVGYEQYF.

The CDR3 DNA reads as TGTGCCAGCAGCAGAGAGGGGGCATCTAACTATGGCTACACCTTC. Protein sequence: CASSREGASNYGYTF. The rearrangement uses TRBV5-4 and TRBJ1-2; 7 bases are shared with TRBD1. V shed 4 bases, J shed 0 bases, and the junction held 6 bases outside the gene matches. In germline, CDR1 is SGHNT, CDR2 YYREEE (reference sequence). The length of the CDR3 is 15 residues.

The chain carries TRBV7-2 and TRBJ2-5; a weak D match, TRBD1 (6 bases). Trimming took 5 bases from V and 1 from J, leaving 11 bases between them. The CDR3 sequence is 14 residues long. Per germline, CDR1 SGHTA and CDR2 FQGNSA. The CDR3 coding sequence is TGTGCCAGCAGCCCACAGGGCGGCCAAGAGACCCAGTACTTC. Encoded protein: CASSPQGGQETQYF.

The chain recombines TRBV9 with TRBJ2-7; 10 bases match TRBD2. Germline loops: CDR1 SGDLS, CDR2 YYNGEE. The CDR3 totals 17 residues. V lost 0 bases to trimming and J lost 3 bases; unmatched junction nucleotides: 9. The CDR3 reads CASSVGPLPSGGYEQYF. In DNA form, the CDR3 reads TGTGCCAGCAGCGTAGGGCCCCTCCCTAGCGGGGGCTACGAGCAGTACTTC.

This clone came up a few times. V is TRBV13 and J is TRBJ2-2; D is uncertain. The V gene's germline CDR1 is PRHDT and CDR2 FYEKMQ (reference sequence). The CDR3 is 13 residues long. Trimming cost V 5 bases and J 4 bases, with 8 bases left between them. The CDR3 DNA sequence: TGTGCCAGCAGCCCTGACTTCACCGGGGAGCTGTTTTTT. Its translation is CASSPDFTGELFF.

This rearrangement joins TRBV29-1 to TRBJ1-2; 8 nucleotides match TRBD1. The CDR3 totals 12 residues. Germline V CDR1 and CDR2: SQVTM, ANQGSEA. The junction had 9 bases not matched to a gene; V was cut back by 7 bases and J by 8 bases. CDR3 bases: TGCAGCGCCGGACAGGGTTTGAGAGGCTACACCTTC. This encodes CSAGQGLRGYTF.

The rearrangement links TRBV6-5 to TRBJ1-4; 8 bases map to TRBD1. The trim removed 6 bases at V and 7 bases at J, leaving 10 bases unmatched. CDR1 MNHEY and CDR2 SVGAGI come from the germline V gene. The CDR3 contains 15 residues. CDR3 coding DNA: TGTGCCAGCAGCCCTAATCCAGGGGGCGCTGAAAAACTGTTTTTT. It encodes CASSPNPGGAEKLFF.